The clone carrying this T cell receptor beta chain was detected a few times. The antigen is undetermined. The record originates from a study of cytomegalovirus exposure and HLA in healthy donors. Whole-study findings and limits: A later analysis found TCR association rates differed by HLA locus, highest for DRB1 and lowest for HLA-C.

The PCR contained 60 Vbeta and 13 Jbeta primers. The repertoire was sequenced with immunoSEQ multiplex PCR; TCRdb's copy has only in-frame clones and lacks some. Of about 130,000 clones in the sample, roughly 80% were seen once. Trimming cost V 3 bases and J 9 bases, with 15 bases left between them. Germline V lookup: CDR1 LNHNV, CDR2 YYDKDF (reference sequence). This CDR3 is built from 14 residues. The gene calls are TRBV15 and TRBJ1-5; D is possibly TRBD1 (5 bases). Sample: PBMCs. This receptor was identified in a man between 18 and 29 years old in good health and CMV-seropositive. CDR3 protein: CATSSDAGRWPQHF. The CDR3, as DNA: TGTGCCACCAGCAGCGACGCGGGGCGTTGGCCCCAGCATTTT.